This T cell receptor beta chain was observed in a study of identifying expanded T cells in peripheral blood. Produced via immunoSEQ multiplex PCR; TCRdb's table is partial and in-frame only. The sample shows around 82,000 clones, 80% to 85% of them seen only once. The study's findings and limits: Approximately 1.2 clones differed between technical replicates, versus around 15 and 18 over time.

Collection occurred without any documented infections or immune events in donors. In its sample, this clone was seen many times. The antigen is unknown. The source material was blood. The clonotype was recovered from a person between 18 and 69 years old in good health.

The CDR3, as DNA: TGTGCCAGCAGCCGAGCGAATGAGCAGTTCTTC. The encoded protein is CASSRANEQFF. This rearrangement joins TRBV16 to TRBJ2-1; no clear D. Trimming stripped 4 bases from V and 7 bases from J, with 5 bases between. The CDR3 runs 11 residues. CDR1 KGHSY and CDR2 FQNENV come from the germline V gene.